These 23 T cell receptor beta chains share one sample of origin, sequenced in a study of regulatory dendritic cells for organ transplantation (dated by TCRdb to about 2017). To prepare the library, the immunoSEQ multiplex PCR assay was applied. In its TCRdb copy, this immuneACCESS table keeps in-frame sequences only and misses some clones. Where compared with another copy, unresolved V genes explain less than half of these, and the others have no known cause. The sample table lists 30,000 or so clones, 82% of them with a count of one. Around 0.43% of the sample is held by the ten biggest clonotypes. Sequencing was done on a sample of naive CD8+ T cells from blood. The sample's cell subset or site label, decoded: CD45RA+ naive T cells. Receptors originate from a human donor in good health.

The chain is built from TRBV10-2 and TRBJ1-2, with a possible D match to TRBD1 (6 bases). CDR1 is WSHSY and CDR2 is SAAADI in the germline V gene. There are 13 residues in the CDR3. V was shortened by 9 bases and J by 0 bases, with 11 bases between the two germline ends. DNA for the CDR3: TGCGCCAGTACGGACAGCCCTAACTATGGCTACACCTTC. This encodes CASTDSPNYGYTF.

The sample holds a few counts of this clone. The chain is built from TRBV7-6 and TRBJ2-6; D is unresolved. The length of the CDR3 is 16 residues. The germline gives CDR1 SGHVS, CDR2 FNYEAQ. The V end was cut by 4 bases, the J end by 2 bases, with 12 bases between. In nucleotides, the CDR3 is TGTGCCAGCAGCTCGTTTGACCAGGCTGGGGCCAACGTCCTGACTTTC. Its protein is CASSSFDQAGANVLTF.

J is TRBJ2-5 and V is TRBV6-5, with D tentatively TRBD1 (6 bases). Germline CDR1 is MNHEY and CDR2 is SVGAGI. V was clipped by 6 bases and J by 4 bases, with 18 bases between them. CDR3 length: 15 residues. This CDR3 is CASSIRGAGAETQYF. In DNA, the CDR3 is TGTGCCAGCAGCATCCGTGGGGCAGGGGCAGAGACCCAGTACTTC.

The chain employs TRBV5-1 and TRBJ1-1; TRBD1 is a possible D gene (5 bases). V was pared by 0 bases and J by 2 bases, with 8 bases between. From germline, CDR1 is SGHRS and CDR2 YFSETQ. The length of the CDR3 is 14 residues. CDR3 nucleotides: TGCGCCAGCAGCTTGGCGGGGGATAACACTGAAGCTTTCTTT. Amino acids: CASSLAGDNTEAFF.

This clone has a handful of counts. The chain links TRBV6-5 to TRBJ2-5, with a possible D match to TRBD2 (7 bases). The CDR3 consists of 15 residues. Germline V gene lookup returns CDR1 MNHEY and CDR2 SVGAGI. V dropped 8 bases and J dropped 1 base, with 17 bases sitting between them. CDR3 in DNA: TGTGCCAGCTCCCCCTTAGGGGGGGCCCAAGAGACCCAGTACTTC. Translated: CASSPLGGAQETQYF.

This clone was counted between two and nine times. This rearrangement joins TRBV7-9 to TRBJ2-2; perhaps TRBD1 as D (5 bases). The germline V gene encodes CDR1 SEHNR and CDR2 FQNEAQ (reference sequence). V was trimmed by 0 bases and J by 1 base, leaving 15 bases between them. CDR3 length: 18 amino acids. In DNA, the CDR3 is TGTGCCAGCAGCTTAGCGGATATGACAGTTATGAACACCGGGGAGCTGTTTTTT. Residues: CASSLADMTVMNTGELFF. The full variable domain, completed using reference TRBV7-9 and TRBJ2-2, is DTGVSQNPRHKITKRGQNVTFRCDPISEHNRLYWYRQTLGQGPEFLTYFQNEAQLEKSRLLSDRFSAERPKGSFSTLEIQRTEQGDSAMYLCASSLADMTVMNTGELFFGEGSRLTVL.

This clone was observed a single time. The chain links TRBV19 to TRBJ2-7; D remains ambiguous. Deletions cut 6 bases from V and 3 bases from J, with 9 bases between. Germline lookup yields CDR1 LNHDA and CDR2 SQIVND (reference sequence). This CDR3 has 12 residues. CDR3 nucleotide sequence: TGTGCCAGTAGAGGCGGTTTCTACGAGCAGTACTTC. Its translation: CASRGGFYEQYF.

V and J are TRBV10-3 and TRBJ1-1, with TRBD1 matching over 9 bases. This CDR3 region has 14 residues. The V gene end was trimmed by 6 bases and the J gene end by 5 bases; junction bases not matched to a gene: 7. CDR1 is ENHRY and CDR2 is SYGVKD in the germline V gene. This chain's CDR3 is CAIRVGGTGTEAFF. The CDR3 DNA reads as TGTGCCATCAGGGTAGGGGGGACAGGGACTGAAGCTTTCTTT.

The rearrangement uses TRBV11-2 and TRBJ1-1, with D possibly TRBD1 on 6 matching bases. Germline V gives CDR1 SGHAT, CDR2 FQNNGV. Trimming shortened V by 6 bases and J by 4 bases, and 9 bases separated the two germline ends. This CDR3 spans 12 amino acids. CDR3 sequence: CASSVGGTEAFF. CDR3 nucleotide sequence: TGTGCCAGCAGTGTAGGGGGCACTGAAGCTTTCTTT.

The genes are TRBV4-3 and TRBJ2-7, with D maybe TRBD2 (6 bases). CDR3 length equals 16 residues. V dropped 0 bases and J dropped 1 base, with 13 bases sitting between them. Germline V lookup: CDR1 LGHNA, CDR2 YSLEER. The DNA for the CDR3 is TGCGCCAGCAGCCAAGATGGGAGAGGGACTTCCTACGAGCAGTACTTC. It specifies CASSQDGRGTSYEQYF.

The CDR3 spells CASSQEPGSSYNEQFF. The CDR3 DNA follows: TGCGCCAGCAGCCAAGAACCGGGGAGCTCCTACAATGAGCAGTTCTTC. This sequence joins TRBV4-1 and TRBJ2-1; D possibly corresponds to TRBD2 (5 bases). CDR1 and CDR2 from the germline V gene are MGHRA and YSYEKL. V lost 0 bases, J lost 0 bases, and 9 bases lay in between. The CDR3 totals 16 residues.

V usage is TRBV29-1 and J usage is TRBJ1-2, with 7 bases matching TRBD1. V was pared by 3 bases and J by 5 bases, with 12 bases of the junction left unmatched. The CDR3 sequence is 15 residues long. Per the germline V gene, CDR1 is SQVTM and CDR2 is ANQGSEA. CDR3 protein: CSVEGQLLSIYGYTF. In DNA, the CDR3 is TGCAGCGTTGAGGGACAGCTCCTCTCGATTTATGGCTACACCTTC.

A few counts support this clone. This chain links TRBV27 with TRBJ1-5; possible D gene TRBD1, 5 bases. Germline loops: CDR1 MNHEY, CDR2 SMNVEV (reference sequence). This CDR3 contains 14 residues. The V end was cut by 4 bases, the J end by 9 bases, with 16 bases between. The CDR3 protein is CASSSGIVGGPQHF. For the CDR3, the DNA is TGTGCCAGCAGTTCAGGGATAGTGGGTGGGCCCCAGCATTTT.

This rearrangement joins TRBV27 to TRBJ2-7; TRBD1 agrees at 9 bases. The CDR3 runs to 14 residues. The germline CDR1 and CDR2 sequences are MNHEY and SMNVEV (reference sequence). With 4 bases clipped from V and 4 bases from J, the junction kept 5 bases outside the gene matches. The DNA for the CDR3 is TGTGCCAGCAGTTCCGGGACAGGGTGGTACGAGCAGTACTTC. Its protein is CASSSGTGWYEQYF.

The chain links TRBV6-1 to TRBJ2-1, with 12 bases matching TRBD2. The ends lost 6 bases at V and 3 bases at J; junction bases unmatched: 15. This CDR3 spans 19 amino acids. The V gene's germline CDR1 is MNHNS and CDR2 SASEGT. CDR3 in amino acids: CASSERTARTSGDYNEQFF. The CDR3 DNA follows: TGTGCCAGCAGCGAACGGACAGCTAGGACTAGCGGGGACTACAATGAGCAGTTCTTC.

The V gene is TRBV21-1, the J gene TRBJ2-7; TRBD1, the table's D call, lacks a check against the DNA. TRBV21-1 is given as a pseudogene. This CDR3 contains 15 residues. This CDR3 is CASSKGGGPSYEQYF. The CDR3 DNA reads TGTGCCAGCAGCAAAGGTGGGGGCCCTTCCTACGAGCAGTACTTC.

CDR3 residues: CASRQGIGYTF. The CDR3 DNA reads TGTGCCAGCAGGCAGGGGATCGGCTACACCTTC. The V gene is TRBV25-1, the J gene TRBJ1-2, with a weak D call TRBD1 (6 bases). The CDR3 runs to 11 residues. Trimming shortened V by 6 bases and J by 8 bases, and 10 bases separated the two germline ends. Per the germline V gene, CDR1 is MGHDK and CDR2 is SYGVNS.

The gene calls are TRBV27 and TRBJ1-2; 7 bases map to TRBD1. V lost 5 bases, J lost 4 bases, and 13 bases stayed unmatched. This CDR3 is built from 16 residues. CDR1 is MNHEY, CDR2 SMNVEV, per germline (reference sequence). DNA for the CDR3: TGTGCCAGCAGTGCCCTAACCGCGACAGGGCTCTATGGCTACACCTTC. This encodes CASSALTATGLYGYTF.

CDR3 DNA: TGTGCCAGCAGCTTAGAGTCAGGGGGCCGAAACTATGGCTACACCTTC. It yields the protein CASSLESGGRNYGYTF. The chain uses TRBV7-2 and TRBJ1-2; 8 bases fit TRBD1. There are 16 residues in the CDR3. Looked up from germline, CDR1 is SGHTA and CDR2 is FQGNSA. With V trimmed by 1 base and J by 2 bases, 6 bases remained unmatched.

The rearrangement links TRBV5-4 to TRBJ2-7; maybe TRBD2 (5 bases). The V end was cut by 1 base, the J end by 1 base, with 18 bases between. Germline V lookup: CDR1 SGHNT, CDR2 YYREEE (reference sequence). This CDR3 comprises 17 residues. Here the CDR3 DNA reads TGTGCCAGCAGCTTGTGGATGGCCGGGGAGCCTTCCTACGAGCAGTACTTC. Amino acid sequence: CASSLWMAGEPSYEQYF.

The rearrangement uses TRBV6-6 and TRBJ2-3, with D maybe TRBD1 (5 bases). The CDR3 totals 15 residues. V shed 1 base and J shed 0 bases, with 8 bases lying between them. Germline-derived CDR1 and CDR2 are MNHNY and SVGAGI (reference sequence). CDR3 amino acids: CASSYLGVSTDTQYF. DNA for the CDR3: TGTGCCAGCAGTTACTTAGGGGTTAGCACAGATACGCAGTATTTT.

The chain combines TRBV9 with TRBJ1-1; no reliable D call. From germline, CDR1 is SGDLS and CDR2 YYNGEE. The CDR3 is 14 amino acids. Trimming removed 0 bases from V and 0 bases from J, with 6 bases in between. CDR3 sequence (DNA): TGTGCCAGCAGCGTAGCCGGGGTGAACACTGAAGCTTTCTTT. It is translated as CASSVAGVNTEAFF.

The CDR3 is CASSSGTAPYEQYF. The CDR3 DNA reads TGTGCCAGCAGCTCGGGGACAGCGCCCTACGAGCAGTACTTC. The V call is TRBV7-9, the J call TRBJ2-7; TRBD1 aligns across 7 bases. Germline CDR1 is SEHNR and CDR2 is FQNEAQ (reference sequence). There are 14 residues in the CDR3. V dropped 4 bases and J dropped 2; count of bases not matched to a gene: 5.